Given below is one T cell receptor beta chain in context. Its specificity is not known. This entry belongs to a study of shared clonotypes between healthy human individuals. At the level of the study: Every donor yielded three CD4 naive, three CD4 memory, two CD8 naive and one CD8 memory plate.

Study outcomes and limitations: Clonotype sharing across several donors was observed for about 5.2% of naive CD4 clonotypes.

Assay used: immunoSEQ multiplex PCR; TCRdb lists only in-frame clones, some missing. This sample has approximately 400,000 clones, with roughly 96% found just once. CDR3 size: 15 residues. Deletions cut 5 bases from V and 0 bases from J, with 13 bases between. CDR1 and CDR2 from the germline V gene are MDHEN and SYDVKM. The sample taken for sequencing was memory CD8+ T cells sorted from blood. Subset specified: CD45RO+ cells pooled with CCR7-negative TemRA cells. The chain employs TRBV28 and TRBJ1-1; a possible D gene is TRBD1 (6 bases). The clonotype originates from a man aged 25 to 40 in good health. In nucleotides, the CDR3 is TGTGCCAGCAGTCAGGACAGCATCATGAACACTGAAGCTTTCTTT. Its translation is CASSQDSIMNTEAFF.